Sequencing of this T cell receptor beta chain was carried out in a study of a mutant IDH1 vaccine in newly diagnosed glioma. Overall study: The study gave patients eight vaccinations in weeks 1, 3, 5, 7, 11, 15, 19, 23. Treatment recipients were around 62% male and around 40% female, and their mean age was around 37 years. Vaccines began 4-6 weeks after radiotherapy alone, or with temozolomide cycles. Study-wide results and caveats: Vaccine-induced immune responses occurred in 93.3% of patients.

The CDR3 is 14 amino acids. Germline CDR1 MNHNS, CDR2 SASEGT. V was cut by 6 bases and J by 0 bases, with 11 bases left in between. Indicated time point: week 11, during vaccination. It was 300 ug of mutant IDH1 20-mer peptide that made up each vaccine dose, given with topical imiquimod. About this clone: Antigen unknown.

Profiling relied on immunoSEQ multiplex PCR, and the TCRdb table lists in-frame clones only, not all of them. The table includes over 55,000 clones, 70% to 85% detected once. The sequence derives from a young man with glioma. This chain connects TRBV6-1 to TRBJ1-1, with D hard to call. The sample here was PBMCs, taken from a glioma patient whose treatment included an IDH1 peptide vaccine. This CDR3 is CASSPDLLNTEAFF. The CDR3 DNA reads as TGTGCCAGCAGCCCGGACCTTCTGAACACTGAAGCTTTCTTT.